Ten or more counts support the clone carrying this T cell receptor (beta chain). Its target is not known. The TCRbeta library incorporated unique molecular identifiers. TCRdb redid the calling of the PCR reads with MiXCR, one entry per CDR3 protein. The sample comprises approximately 16,000 distinct CDR3 sequences, about 5% of which are singletons, and 6.5% to 8.5% rests with the top ten. This specimen comes from a study of T-cell reconstitution after alpha-beta-depleted transplantation in children. Study results and limitations: Alpha-beta T cells about two months after transplant reportedly derived from several hundred expanded graft clones. Newly made T cells mostly supplied T-cell counts and diversity one year after transplant. Surviving recipient cells, namely T cells and thymic progenitors, were the source of high day-60 TCRbeta diversity in some patients.

V was pared by 4 bases and J by 0 bases, with 5 bases between. The CDR3 spans 13 residues. This TCR derives from a boy between 10 and 17 years old with acute lymphoblastic leukemia, due to receive a stem cell transplant. V gene TRBV12-3 or TRBV12-4 combines with J gene TRBJ2-3; no clear D gene. This sample comprised PBMCs, obtained before TCRalphabeta/CD19-depleted stem cell transplant. The CDR3 loop is CASSSGSTDTQYF. CDR3 in DNA: TGTGCCAGCAGTTCTGGGAGCACAGATACGCAGTATTTT.